The rows below give T cell receptor beta chains drawn from one sample of a study of beta chain features in type 1 diabetes. Clones were sequenced by immunoSEQ multiplex PCR, and TCRdb holds only the in-frame ones, with some missing. The data contain a few hundred thousand clones, roughly 13% of them singletons. The sequencing sample was made of naive CD4+ T cells from blood. The receptors stem from a woman aged 18-29 years with type 1 diabetes. The conserved cysteine and the conserved F or W are not part of the CDR3 here. Clone size, where shown, is once, few, many, or a class for clones that have expanded.

size: NA
V: TRBV25-1
CDR3: ASSESGLGIQY

size: few
V: TRBV4-3
CDR3: ASSQGSWGRMNTEAF

size: few
V: TRBV5-1
CDR3: ASSPPTENTGELF

size: few
V: TRBV27
CDR3: ASSRDRVNTEAF

size: few
V: TRBV7-6
CDR3: ASSHGQTPRAKNIQY

size: NA
V: TRBV15
CDR3: ATSRAGQGARWEQF

size: NA
V: TRBV5-6
CDR3: ASSSVTGGVSETQY

size: few
V: TRBV15
CDR3: ATSNADTNSPLH

size: NA
V: TRBV29-1
CDR3: SVRPTSGTYNEQF

size: few
V: TRBV29-1
CDR3: SGRVAGGGGQY

size: NA
V: TRBV5-1
CDR3: ASSLVTGAYEQY

size: NA
V: TRBV28
CDR3: ASRTGGEPSLYEQY

size: NA
V: TRBV5-1
CDR3: ASSADSPETQY

size: NA
V: TRBV14
CDR3: ASSQAGVGANVLT

size: NA
V: TRBV29-1
CDR3: SVGQGPTYEQY

size: few
V: TRBV7-9
CDR3: ASSLYRDTEAF

size: few
V: TRBV5-1
CDR3: ASTETGGESYNEQF

size: few
V: TRBV6-6
CDR3: ASSSTISGRADTQY

size: NA
V: TRBV5-1
CDR3: ASSLVTGSYEQY

size: few
V: TRBV27
CDR3: ASSLSDRVGTEAF

size: NA
V: TRBV7-9
CDR3: ASSLVGGGVTEAF

size: NA
V: TRBV12-2
CDR3: ASRTGTSGRNEQY

size: few
V: TRBV11-2
CDR3: ASRRYNEQF

size: few
V: TRBV7-2
CDR3: ASSLDPPGTEAF

size: NA
V: TRBV7-6
CDR3: ASSPGTATSNQPQH

size: NA
V: TRBV4-3
CDR3: ASSLRGATDTQY

size: few
V: TRBV5-6
CDR3: ASSPRDTYEQY

size: once
V: TRBV19
CDR3: ASRDSGANYGYT

size: few
V: TRBV29-1
CDR3: SVASAIGGGYT

size: NA
V: TRBV5-8
CDR3: ASPKSAGSVTGELF

size: few
V: TRBV5-1
CDR3: ASSLGTSGNTIY

size: NA
V: TRBV19
CDR3: ASSVAGGGSEQF

size: NA
V: TRBV2
CDR3: ASSETGAPCEQY

size: few
V: TRBV20-1
CDR3: SSPGNYGYT

size: NA
V: TRBV7-2
CDR3: ASSFERGNEQF

size: NA
V: TRBV5-4
CDR3: ASSLALVAGNEQF

size: NA
V: TRBV7-2
CDR3: ASSPRASGTYEQY

size: NA
V: TRBV7-3
CDR3: ASSPWGGTDTQY

size: NA
V: TRBV5-4
CDR3: ASSYRDRAYEQY

size: NA
V: TRBV5-1
CDR3: ASSLALGTRDEQY

size: NA
V: TRBV27
CDR3: ASRIGQGAQPQH

size: few
V: TRBV4-2
CDR3: ASSQDWGVGGQPQH

size: NA
V: TRBV7-2
CDR3: ASSPRGYEQY

size: few
V: TRBV11-2
CDR3: ASSLVSFQETQY

size: few
V: TRBV5-1
CDR3: ASSQRAGGSGEQF